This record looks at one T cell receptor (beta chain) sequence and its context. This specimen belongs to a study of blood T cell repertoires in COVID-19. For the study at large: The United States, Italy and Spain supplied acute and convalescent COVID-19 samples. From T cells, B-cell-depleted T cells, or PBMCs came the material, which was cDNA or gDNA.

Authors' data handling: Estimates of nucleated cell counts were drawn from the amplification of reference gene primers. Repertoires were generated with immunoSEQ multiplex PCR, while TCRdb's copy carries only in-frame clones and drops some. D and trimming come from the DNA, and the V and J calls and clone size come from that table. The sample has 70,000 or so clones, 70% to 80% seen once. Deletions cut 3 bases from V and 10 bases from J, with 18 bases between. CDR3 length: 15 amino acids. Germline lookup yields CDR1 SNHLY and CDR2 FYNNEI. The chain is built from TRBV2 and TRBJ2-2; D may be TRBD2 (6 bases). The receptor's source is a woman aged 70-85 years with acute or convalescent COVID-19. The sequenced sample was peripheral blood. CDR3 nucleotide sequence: TGTGCCAGCAGTGACCCTTCGGAGGGTGGGGAGGAGCTGTTTTTT. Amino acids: CASSDPSEGGEELFF. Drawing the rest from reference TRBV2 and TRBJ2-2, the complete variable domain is EPEVTQTPSHQVTQMGQEVILRCVPISNHLYFYWYRQILGQKVEFLVSFYNNEISEKSEIFDDQFSVERPDGSNFTLKIRSTKLEDSAMYFCASSDPSEGGEELFFGEGSRLTVL.